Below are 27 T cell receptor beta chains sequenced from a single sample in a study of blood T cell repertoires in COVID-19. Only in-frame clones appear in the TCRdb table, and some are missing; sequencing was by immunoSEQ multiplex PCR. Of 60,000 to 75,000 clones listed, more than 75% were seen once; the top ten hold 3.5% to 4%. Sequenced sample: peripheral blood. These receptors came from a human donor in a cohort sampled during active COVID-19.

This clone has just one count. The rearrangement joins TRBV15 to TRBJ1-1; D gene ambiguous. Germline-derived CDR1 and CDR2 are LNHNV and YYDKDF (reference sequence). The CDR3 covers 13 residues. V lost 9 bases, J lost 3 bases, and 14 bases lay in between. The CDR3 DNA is TGTGCCACTAAGCTGGAAGCGGACACTGAAGCTTTCTTT. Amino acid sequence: CATKLEADTEAFF. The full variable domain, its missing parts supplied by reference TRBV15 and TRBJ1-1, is DAMVIQNPRYQVTQFGKPVTLSCSQTLNHNVMYWYQQKSSQAPKLLFHYYDKDFNNEADTPDNFQSRRPNTSFCFLDIRSPGLGDTAMYLCATKLEADTEAFFGQGTRLTVV.

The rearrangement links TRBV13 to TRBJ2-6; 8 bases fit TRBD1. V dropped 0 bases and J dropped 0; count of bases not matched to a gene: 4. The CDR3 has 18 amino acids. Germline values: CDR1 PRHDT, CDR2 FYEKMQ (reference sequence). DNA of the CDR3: TGTGCCAGCAGCTTAGGGCCAGGGGGCCCCTCTGGGGCCAACGTCCTGACTTTC. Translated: CASSLGPGGPSGANVLTF.

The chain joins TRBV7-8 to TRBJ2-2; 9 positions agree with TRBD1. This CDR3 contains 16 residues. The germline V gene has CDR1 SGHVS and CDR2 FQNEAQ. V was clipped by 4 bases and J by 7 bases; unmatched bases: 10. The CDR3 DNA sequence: TGTGCCAGCAGCTCCATTAACAGGGGGCTAAGCGGGGAGCTGTTTTTT. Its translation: CASSSINRGLSGELFF.

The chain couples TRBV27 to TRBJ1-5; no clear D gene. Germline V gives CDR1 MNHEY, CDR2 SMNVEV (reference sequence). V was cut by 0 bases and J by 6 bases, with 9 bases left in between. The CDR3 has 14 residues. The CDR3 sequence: CASSLSPGSQPQHF. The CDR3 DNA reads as TGTGCCAGCAGTTTATCGCCGGGTAGTCAGCCCCAGCATTTT.

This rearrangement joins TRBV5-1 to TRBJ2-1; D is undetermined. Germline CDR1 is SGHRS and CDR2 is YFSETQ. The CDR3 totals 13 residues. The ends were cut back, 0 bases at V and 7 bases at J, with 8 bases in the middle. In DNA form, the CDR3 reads TGCGCCAGCAGCTTGGGCCCTATGAATGAGCAGTTCTTC. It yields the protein CASSLGPMNEQFF.

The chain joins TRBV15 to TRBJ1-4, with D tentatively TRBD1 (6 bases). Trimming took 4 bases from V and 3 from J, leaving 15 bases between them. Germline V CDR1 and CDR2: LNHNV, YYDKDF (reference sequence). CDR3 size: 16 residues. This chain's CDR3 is CATSKGGDGANEKLFF. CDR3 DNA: TGTGCCACCAGCAAAGGGGGGGACGGAGCTAATGAAAAACTGTTTTTT.

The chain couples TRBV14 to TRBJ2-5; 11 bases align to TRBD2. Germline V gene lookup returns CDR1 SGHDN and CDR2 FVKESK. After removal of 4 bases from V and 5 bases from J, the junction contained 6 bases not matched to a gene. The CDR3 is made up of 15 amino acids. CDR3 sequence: CASSRGTSGKETQYF. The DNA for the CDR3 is TGTGCCAGCAGCCGCGGGACTAGCGGAAAGGAGACCCAGTACTTC. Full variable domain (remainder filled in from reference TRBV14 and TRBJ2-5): EAGVTQFPSHSVIEKGQTVTLRCDPISGHDNLYWYRRVMGKEIKFLLHFVKESKQDESGMPNNRFLAERTGGTYSTLKVQPAELEDSGVYFCASSRGTSGKETQYFGPGTRLLVL.

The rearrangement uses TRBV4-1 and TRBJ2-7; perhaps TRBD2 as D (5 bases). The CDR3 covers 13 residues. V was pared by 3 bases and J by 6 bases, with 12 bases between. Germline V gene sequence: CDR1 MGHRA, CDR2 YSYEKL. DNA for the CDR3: TGCGCCAGCAGCCAGCCTCTAGCCTCCGAGCAGTACTTC. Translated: CASSQPLASEQYF.

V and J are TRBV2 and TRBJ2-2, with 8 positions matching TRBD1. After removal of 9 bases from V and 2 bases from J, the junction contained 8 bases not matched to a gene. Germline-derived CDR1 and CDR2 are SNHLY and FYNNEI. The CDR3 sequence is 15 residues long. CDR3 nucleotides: TGTGCCAGTAGGCGTACAGGGGGTAACACCGGGGAGCTGTTTTTT. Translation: CASRRTGGNTGELFF.

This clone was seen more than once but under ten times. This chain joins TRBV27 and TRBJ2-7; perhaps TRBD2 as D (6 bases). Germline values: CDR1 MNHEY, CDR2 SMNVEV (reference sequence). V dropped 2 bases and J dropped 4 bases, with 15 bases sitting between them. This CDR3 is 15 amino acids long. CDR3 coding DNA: TGTGCCAGCAGTTTAATCGGGAGTTCCCATTACGAGCAGTACTTC. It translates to CASSLIGSSHYEQYF.

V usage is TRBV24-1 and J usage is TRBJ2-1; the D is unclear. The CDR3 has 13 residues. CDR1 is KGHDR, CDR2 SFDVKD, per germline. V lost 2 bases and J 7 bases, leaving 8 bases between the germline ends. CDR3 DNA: TGTGCCACCAGTGATTCGACTGCAAATGAGCAGTTCTTC. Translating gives CATSDSTANEQFF.

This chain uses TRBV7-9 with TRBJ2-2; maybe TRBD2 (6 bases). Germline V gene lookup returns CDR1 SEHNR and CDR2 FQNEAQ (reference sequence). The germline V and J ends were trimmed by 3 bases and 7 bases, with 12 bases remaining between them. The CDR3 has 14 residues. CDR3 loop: CASSLPSGYGELFF. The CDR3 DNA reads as TGTGCCAGCAGCTTGCCGAGCGGGTACGGGGAGCTGTTTTTT.

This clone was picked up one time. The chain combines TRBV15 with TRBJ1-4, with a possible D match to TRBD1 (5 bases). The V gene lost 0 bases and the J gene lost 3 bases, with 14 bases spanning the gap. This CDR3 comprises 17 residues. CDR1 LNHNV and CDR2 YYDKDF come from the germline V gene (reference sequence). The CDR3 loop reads CATSRDTSRAPNEKLFF. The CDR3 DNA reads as TGTGCCACCAGCAGAGATACATCCAGGGCTCCTAATGAAAAACTGTTTTTT.

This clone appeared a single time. This CDR3 is CASSWVLQVPNTEAFF. In DNA, the CDR3 is TGTGCCAGCAGTTGGGTCCTACAGGTCCCGAACACTGAAGCTTTCTTT. The chain has TRBV28 and TRBJ1-1; perhaps TRBD1 as D (5 bases). The CDR3 runs to 16 residues. Germline CDR1 is MDHEN and CDR2 is SYDVKM. V gave up 4 bases and J gave up 1 base, with 16 bases separating them.

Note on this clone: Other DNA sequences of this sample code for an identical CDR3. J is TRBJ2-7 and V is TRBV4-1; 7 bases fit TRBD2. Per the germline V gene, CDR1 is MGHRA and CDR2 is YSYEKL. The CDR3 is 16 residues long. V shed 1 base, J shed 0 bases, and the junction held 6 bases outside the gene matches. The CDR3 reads CASSQAQLAVSYEQYF. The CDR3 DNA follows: TGCGCCAGCAGCCAAGCTCAGCTAGCGGTCTCCTACGAGCAGTACTTC.

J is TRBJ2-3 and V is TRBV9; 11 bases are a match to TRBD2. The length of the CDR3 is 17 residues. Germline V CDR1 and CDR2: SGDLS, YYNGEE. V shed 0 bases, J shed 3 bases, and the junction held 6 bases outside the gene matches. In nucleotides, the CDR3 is TGTGCCAGCAGCGTAGCCGGGACTAGCGGTTTTACAGATACGCAGTATTTT. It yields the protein CASSVAGTSGFTDTQYF. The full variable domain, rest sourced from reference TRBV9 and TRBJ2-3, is DSGVTQTPKHLITATGQRVTLRCSPRSGDLSVYWYQQSLDQGLQFLIQYYNGEERAKGNILERFSAQQFPDLHSELNLSSLELGDSALYFCASSVAGTSGFTDTQYFGPGTRLTVL.

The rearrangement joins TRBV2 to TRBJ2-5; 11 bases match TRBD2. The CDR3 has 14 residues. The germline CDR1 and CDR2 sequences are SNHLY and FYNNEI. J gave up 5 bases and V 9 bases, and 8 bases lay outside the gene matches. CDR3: CASSVAGGQETQYF. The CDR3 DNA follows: TGTGCCAGTTCCGTAGCGGGGGGGCAGGAGACCCAGTACTTC.

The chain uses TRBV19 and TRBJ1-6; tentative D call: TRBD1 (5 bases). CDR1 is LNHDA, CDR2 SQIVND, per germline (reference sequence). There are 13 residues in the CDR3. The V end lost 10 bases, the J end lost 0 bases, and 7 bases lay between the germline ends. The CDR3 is CATTGSYNSPLHF. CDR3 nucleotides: TGTGCCACCACAGGCTCCTATAATTCACCCCTCCACTTT.

CDR3 DNA: TGTGCCAGCAGCTTAGCACTAGCGGGAGGGCAGTTCTTC. Translated: CASSLALAGGQFF. The V call is TRBV7-9, the J call TRBJ2-1; 12 nucleotides align to TRBD2. The length of the CDR3 is 13 residues. CDR1 is SEHNR, CDR2 FQNEAQ, per germline (reference sequence). V shed 0 bases and J 12 bases; nucleotides not matched to a gene: 0.

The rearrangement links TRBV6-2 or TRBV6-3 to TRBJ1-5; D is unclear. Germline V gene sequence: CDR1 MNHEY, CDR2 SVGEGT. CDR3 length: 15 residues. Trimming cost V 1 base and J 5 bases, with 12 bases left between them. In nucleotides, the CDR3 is TGTGCCAGCAGTTACTTGGGAGTAGGTGATCAGCCCCAGCATTTT. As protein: CASSYLGVGDQPQHF.

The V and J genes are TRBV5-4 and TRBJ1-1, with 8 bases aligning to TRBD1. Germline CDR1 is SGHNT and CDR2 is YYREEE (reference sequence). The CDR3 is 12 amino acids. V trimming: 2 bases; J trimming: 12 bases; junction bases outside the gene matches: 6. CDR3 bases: TGTGCCAGCAGCTTTGGACAGGGTGACACTTTCTTT. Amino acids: CASSFGQGDTFF.

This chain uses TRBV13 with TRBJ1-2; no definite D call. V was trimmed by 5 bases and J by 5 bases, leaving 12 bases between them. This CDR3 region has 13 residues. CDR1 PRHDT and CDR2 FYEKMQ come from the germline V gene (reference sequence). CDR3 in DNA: TGTGCCAGCAGCAGTAGCCCTGGTTATGGCTACACCTTC. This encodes CASSSSPGYGYTF.

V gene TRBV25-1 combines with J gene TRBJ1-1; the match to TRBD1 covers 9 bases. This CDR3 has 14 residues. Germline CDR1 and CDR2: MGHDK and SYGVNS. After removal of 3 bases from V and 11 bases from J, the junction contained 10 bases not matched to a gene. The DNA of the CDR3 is TGTGCCAGCAGTGACTCCGGGACAGGGAAGTTGGCTTTCTTT. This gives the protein CASSDSGTGKLAFF.

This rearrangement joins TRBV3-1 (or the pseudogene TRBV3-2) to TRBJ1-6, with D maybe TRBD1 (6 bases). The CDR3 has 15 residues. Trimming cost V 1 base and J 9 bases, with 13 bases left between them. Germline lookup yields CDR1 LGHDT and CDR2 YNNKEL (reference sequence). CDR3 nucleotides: TGTGCCAGCAGCCAAGGTTTCGGGGGGCCTTCACCCCTCCACTTT. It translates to CASSQGFGGPSPLHF.

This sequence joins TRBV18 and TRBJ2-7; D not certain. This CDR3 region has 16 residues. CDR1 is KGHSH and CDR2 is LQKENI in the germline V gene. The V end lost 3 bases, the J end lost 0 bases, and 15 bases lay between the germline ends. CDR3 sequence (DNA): TGTGCCAGCTCACCTGTTAAGCAGGATAGCTCCTACGAGCAGTACTTC. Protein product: CASSPVKQDSSYEQYF.

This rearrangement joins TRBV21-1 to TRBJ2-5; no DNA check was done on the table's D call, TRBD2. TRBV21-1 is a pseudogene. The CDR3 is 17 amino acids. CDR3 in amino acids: CASSSRVPETIQETQYF. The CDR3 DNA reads TGTGCCAGCAGCAGCCGGGTCCCAGAAACCATCCAAGAGACCCAGTACTTC.

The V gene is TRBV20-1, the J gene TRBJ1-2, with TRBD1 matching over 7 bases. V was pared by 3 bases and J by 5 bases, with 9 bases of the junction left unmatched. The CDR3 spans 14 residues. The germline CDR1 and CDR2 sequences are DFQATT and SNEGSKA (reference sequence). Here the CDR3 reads CSASPTGVGYGYTF. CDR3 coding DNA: TGCAGTGCTAGTCCAACAGGGGTCGGGTATGGCTACACCTTC.